This T cell receptor beta chain was obtained from a study of T cells in tuberculosis. The wider study: Sequenced TCRs come from CD1B-GMM tetramer-binding T cells. Blood was taken before or within 7 days of anti-tuberculosis therapy.

Study-wide results and limits: Smaller distances to GMM-specific TCRs suggested their expansion in active tuberculosis.

Losses at the gene ends were 3 bases for V and 4 bases for J; bases not matched to a gene: 9. Germline V lookup: CDR1 LGHNA, CDR2 YSLEER. This CDR3 has 17 residues. TCRdb's table, derived via immunoSEQ multiplex PCR, lists solely in-frame clones and lacks some. This sample has approximately 34,000 clones, with approximately 90% found just once. Noted time point: new active TB diagnosis, blood taken before or within 7 days of starting treatment. HIV-seronegative South African adults aged 18 years or older had newly diagnosed active tuberculosis. About this clone: Its target is not known.

Sequenced material: PBMCs, taken at tuberculosis diagnosis. The TCR originated in an adult with tuberculosis. V and J are TRBV4-3 and TRBJ2-6; TRBD2 agrees at 7 bases. The CDR3 DNA reads as TGCGCCAGCAGCCATTTCAAGCGGGGTTTGGGGGCCAACGTCCTGACTTTC. Translating gives CASSHFKRGLGANVLTF.